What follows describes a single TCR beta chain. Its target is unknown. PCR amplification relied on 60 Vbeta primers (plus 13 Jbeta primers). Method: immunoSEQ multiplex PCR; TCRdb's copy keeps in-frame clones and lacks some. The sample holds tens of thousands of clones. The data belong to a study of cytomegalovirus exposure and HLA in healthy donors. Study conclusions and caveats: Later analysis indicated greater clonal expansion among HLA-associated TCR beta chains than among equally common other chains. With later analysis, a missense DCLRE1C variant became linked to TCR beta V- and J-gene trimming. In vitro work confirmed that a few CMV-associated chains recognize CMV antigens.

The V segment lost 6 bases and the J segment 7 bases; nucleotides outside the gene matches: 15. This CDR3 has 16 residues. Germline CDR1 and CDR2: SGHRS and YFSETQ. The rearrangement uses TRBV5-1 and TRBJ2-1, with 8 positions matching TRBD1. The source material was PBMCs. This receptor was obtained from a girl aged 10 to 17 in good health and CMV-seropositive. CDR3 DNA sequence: TGCGCCAGCACGCGATCAACAGGGGGTGTCGGGAATGAGCAGTTCTTC. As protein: CASTRSTGGVGNEQFF.